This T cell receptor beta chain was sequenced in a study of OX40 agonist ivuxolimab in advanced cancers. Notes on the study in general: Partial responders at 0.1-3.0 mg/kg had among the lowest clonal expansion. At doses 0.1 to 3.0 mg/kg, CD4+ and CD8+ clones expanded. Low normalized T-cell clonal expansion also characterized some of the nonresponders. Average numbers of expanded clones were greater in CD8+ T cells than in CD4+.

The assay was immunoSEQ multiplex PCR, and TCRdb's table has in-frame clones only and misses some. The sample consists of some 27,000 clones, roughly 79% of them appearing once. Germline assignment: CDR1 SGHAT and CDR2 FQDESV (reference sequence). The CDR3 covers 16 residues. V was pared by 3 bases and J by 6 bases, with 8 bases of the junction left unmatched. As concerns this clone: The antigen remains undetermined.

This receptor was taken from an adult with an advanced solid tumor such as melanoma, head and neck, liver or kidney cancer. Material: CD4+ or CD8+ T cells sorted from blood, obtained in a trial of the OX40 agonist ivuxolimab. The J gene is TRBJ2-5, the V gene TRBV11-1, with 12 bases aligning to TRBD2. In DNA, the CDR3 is TGTGCCAGCAGCTTTCCCCTAGCGGGGGGGCAAAAGACCCAGTACTTC. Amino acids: CASSFPLAGGQKTQYF.